One and the same sample provided the 4 T cell receptor beta chains below, sequenced in a study of cytomegalovirus exposure and HLA in healthy donors. PCR primers comprised 60 Vbeta and 13 Jbeta primers. This table comes from immunoSEQ multiplex PCR, and its TCRdb copy is limited to in-frame clones, with some not included. Here the sample spans 100,000 to 150,000 clones, 70% to 80% being singletons. The sequenced material came from PBMCs. These receptors all stem from a human donor in good health.

This chain links TRBV7-8 with TRBJ2-7; 8 positions match TRBD1. The germline gives CDR1 SGHVS, CDR2 FQNEAQ. Losses at the gene ends were 3 bases for V and 4 bases for J; bases not matched to a gene: 14. The CDR3 is 17 residues long. DNA for the CDR3: TGTGCCAGCAGCTTGCTAATAACAGGGGGGTTCGAATACGAGCAGTACTTC. This translates into CASSLLITGGFEYEQYF.

The rearrangement joins TRBV5-1 to TRBJ2-7; TRBD2 matches 11 bases. The V gene end was trimmed by 3 bases and the J gene end by 9 bases; junction bases not matched to a gene: 17. The length of the CDR3 is 17 residues. Germline lookup yields CDR1 SGHRS and CDR2 YFSETQ. As DNA, the CDR3 is TGCGCCAGCAGCTACCAGACTAGCGGGGCGGCGGGCAGAGCGCAGTACTTC. Translation gives CASSYQTSGAAGRAQYF. The full variable domain, its missing parts supplied by reference TRBV5-1 and TRBJ2-7, is KAGVTQTPRYLIKTRGQQVTLSCSPISGHRSVSWYQQTPGQGLQFLFEYFSETQRNKGNFPGRFSGRQFSNSRSEMNVSTLELGDSALYLCASSYQTSGAAGRAQYFGPGTRLTVT.

The chain carries TRBV5-1 and TRBJ2-1; D may be TRBD1 (6 bases). This CDR3 has 16 amino acids. The germline CDR1 and CDR2 sequences are SGHRS and YFSETQ. Trimming cost V 1 base and J 2 bases, with 13 bases left between them. The CDR3 nucleotides are TGCGCCAGCAGCTTGAGACGGGACACTACCTACAATGAGCAGTTCTTC. Translated: CASSLRRDTTYNEQFF. The entire variable domain, with the rest obtained from reference TRBV5-1 and TRBJ2-1, is as follows: KAGVTQTPRYLIKTRGQQVTLSCSPISGHRSVSWYQQTPGQGLQFLFEYFSETQRNKGNFPGRFSGRQFSNSRSEMNVSTLELGDSALYLCASSLRRDTTYNEQFFGPGTRLTVL.

This clone was seen a few times. The same CDR3 is also encoded by other DNA sequences in this sample. The V call is TRBV14, the J call TRBJ2-7; unclear D gene. Germline loops: CDR1 SGHDN, CDR2 FVKESK. The CDR3 consists of 11 residues. Trimming shortened V by 2 bases and J by 3 bases, and 2 bases separated the two germline ends. CDR3 nucleotides: TGTGCCAGCAGCCAATACTACGAGCAGTACTTC. Translated: CASSQYYEQYF. Together with reference TRBV14 and TRBJ2-7, the CDR3 gives the full variable domain: EAGVTQFPSHSVIEKGQTVTLRCDPISGHDNLYWYRRVMGKEIKFLLHFVKESKQDESGMPNNRFLAERTGGTYSTLKVQPAELEDSGVYFCASSQYYEQYFGPGTRLTVT.